The clone carrying this T cell receptor (beta chain) was detected only a few times. The sample comes from a study of T cells in Graves' hyperthyroidism and ophthalmopathy. The V end was cut by 4 bases, the J end by 6 bases, with 12 bases between. Germline CDR1 and CDR2: SEHNR and FQNEAQ (reference sequence). This CDR3 region has 13 residues. TCR beta CDR3 region amplification was performed from RNA transcripts. The TCR CDR3 was amplified in a first-round RT-PCR using the HTBI primer set. TCRdb reprocessed the multiplex PCR reads with MiXCR, giving one entry per CDR3 protein. The repertoire holds about 150,000 distinct CDR3 sequences, around 20% seen once, with about 67% in the top ten. The PBMCs studied were ones that came from about 9.9 ml fresh peripheral blood.

The source material was blood. J is TRBJ1-2 and V is TRBV7-9; TRBD1 might be the D (5 bases). The TCR sequence derives from a woman aged 50 to 60 with Graves' hyperthyroidism that later progressed to Graves' ophthalmopathy. Here the CDR3 DNA reads TGTGCCAGCAGCTCCGGGTCCAGGGATGGCTACACCTTC. This codes for CASSSGSRDGYTF. The full variable domain, completed using reference TRBV7-9 and TRBJ1-2, is DTGVSQNPRHKITKRGQNVTFRCDPISEHNRLYWYRQTLGQGPEFLTYFQNEAQLEKSRLLSDRFSAERPKGSFSTLEIQRTEQGDSAMYLCASSSGSRDGYTFGSGTRLTVV.